Presented here are 20 T cell receptor beta chains from one specimen sequenced in a study of blood T cell repertoires in COVID-19. Profiled with immunoSEQ multiplex PCR; TCRdb holds only in-frame clones, not every one. This repertoire shows about 190,000 clones, 90% found once; its top ten account for around 0.63%. The sample was peripheral blood. Receptor source: a man aged 45-65 years with acute or convalescent COVID-19.

This clone was counted once. This chain connects TRBV29-1 to TRBJ2-3; D is possibly TRBD1 (6 bases). Germline lookup yields CDR1 SQVTM and CDR2 ANQGSEA. CDR3 length: 16 residues. V was shortened by 0 bases and J by 1 base, with 14 bases between the two germline ends. CDR3 in amino acids: CSVEERAGARTDTQYF. DNA for the CDR3: TGCAGCGTTGAAGAACGGGCAGGGGCCCGCACAGATACGCAGTATTTT.

V gene TRBV28 combines with J gene TRBJ2-5; D is uncertain. Trimming removed 6 bases from V and 0 bases from J, with 5 bases in between. This CDR3 has 12 amino acids. Looked up from germline, CDR1 is MDHEN and CDR2 is SYDVKM. As DNA, the CDR3 is TGTGCCAGCAGATCTAACCAAGAGACCCAGTACTTC. Protein sequence: CASRSNQETQYF.

This chain links TRBV18 with TRBJ2-5; 12 bases are a match to TRBD2. V shed 4 bases, J shed 5 bases, and the junction held 11 bases outside the gene matches. Looked up from germline, CDR1 is KGHSH and CDR2 is LQKENI. This CDR3 is built from 17 residues. DNA for the CDR3: TGTGCCAGCTCACTTGGACTAGCGGGAACCCCAGGGGAGACCCAGTACTTC. Protein sequence: CASSLGLAGTPGETQYF.

This clone has a single count. The gene calls are TRBV3-1 (or the pseudogene TRBV3-2) and TRBJ2-3, with D tentatively TRBD2 (5 bases). Trimming left V 1 base short and J 3 bases short, with 8 bases between. The CDR3 contains 14 residues. Per germline, CDR1 LGHDT and CDR2 YNNKEL (reference sequence). The CDR3 sequence is CASSQGEGTDTQYF. The CDR3 DNA sequence: TGTGCCAGCAGCCAAGGCGAGGGTACAGATACGCAGTATTTT.

The genes are TRBV28 and TRBJ1-3; TRBD1 aligns across 7 bases. V lost 4 bases, J lost 2 bases, and 2 bases stayed unmatched. The germline gives CDR1 MDHEN, CDR2 SYDVKM. This CDR3 comprises 14 residues. The CDR3 region has the DNA TGTGCCAGCAGTTCCACAGGGGCTGGAAACACCATATATTTT. This encodes CASSSTGAGNTIYF.

The CDR3: CASSQDRHYGYTF. The CDR3, as DNA: TGTGCCAGCAGTCAGGACAGGCACTATGGCTACACCTTC. This chain connects TRBV5-4 to TRBJ1-2; 7 bases are a match to TRBD1. V lost 5 bases and J lost 3; bases outside the gene matches: 4. This CDR3 region has 13 residues. Per the germline V gene, CDR1 is SGHNT and CDR2 is YYREEE (reference sequence). Variable domain in full (rest from reference TRBV5-4 and TRBJ1-2): ETGVTQSPTHLIKTRGQQVTLRCSSQSGHNTVSWYQQALGQGPQFIFQYYREEENGRGNFPPRFSGLQFPNYSSELNVNALELDDSALYLCASSQDRHYGYTFGSGTRLTVV.

In regard to this clone: Distinct nucleotide sequences in the sample also encode this CDR3. In DNA, the CDR3 is TGTGCCAGCAGCGTAGGAGGCGGTGCCTACAATGAGCAGTTCTTC. This codes for CASSVGGGAYNEQFF. The J gene is TRBJ2-1, the V gene TRBV9; D call uncertain. This CDR3 has 15 residues. V shed 0 bases and J shed 2 bases, with 9 bases lying between them. Germline V gives CDR1 SGDLS, CDR2 YYNGEE.

V gene TRBV19 combines with J gene TRBJ1-1; D ambiguous. Trimming took off 3 bases at V and 1 base at J, with 9 bases between the two ends. The CDR3 is made up of 14 amino acids. Germline V gives CDR1 LNHDA, CDR2 SQIVND (reference sequence). The CDR3 is CASSITGKNTEAFF. In DNA, the CDR3 is TGTGCCAGTAGTATTACCGGTAAGAACACTGAAGCTTTCTTT.

This sequence joins TRBV19 and TRBJ2-2; 8 bases are a match to TRBD2. V lost 5 bases to trimming and J lost 6 bases; unmatched junction nucleotides: 8. The CDR3 loop spans 15 amino acids. In germline, CDR1 is LNHDA, CDR2 SQIVND (reference sequence). CDR3 DNA sequence: TGTGCCAGTAGTGTTCATGCGGGAGGTGCCGGGGAGCTGTTTTTT. Translation: CASSVHAGGAGELFF.

The rearrangement links TRBV18 to TRBJ1-1; D perhaps matches TRBD1 (5 bases). In germline, CDR1 is KGHSH, CDR2 LQKENI. The length of the CDR3 is 12 residues. V lost 5 bases and J lost 5, with 9 bases in between. As DNA, the CDR3 is TGTGCCAGCTCAACAGGTTTTACTGAAGCTTTCTTT. It is translated as CASSTGFTEAFF. Full variable domain (rest looked up from reference TRBV18 and TRBJ1-1): NAGVMQNPRHLVRRRGQEARLRCSPMKGHSHVYWYRQLPEEGLKFMVYLQKENIIDESGMPKERFSAEFPKEGPSILRIQQVVRGDSAAYFCASSTGFTEAFFGQGTRLTVV.

The V call is TRBV7-3, the J call TRBJ2-2; 13 bases align to TRBD2. The germline gives CDR1 SGHTA, CDR2 FQGTGA. This CDR3 contains 18 residues. J was trimmed by 5 bases and V by 5 bases; bases with no gene match: 11. The CDR3 region has the DNA TGTGCCAGCAGCCCCCACCCGGGACTAGCGGGGCGGACCGGGGAGCTGTTTTTT. Translated, it gives CASSPHPGLAGRTGELFF.

This chain connects TRBV19 to TRBJ2-1; 12 nucleotides agree with TRBD2. The CDR3 has 18 residues. Per germline, CDR1 LNHDA and CDR2 SQIVND (reference sequence). V was pared by 7 bases and J by 0 bases, with 10 bases of the junction left unmatched. The CDR3 DNA reads as TGTGCCAGTACCCAATGGGCTAGCGGGGGGGGCTCCTACAATGAGCAGTTCTTC. The encoded protein is CASTQWASGGGSYNEQFF.

The chain is built from TRBV5-1 and TRBJ1-3, with D uncertain. Germline V gene sequence: CDR1 SGHRS, CDR2 YFSETQ. V lost 8 bases and J 0 bases, leaving 12 bases between the germline ends. CDR3 length: 14 residues. The CDR3 protein is CASTTGLSGNTIYF. The DNA for the CDR3 is TGCGCCAGTACGACGGGTCTCTCTGGAAACACCATATATTTT.

This rearrangement joins TRBV28 to TRBJ1-5; the match to TRBD1 covers 7 bases. The V and J ends lost 6 bases and 4 bases, in that order; junction bases with no gene match: 9. The CDR3 runs 15 residues. Germline CDR1 MDHEN, CDR2 SYDVKM. CDR3 DNA: TGTGCCAGCAGCCGTGGGACAGCGCCTAATCAGCCCCAGCATTTT. Amino acid sequence: CASSRGTAPNQPQHF. The full variable domain, completed using reference TRBV28 and TRBJ1-5, is DVKVTQSSRYLVKRTGEKVFLECVQDMDHENMFWYRQDPGLGLRLIYFSYDVKMKEKGDIPEGYSVSREKKERFSLILESASTNQTSMYLCASSRGTAPNQPQHFGDGTRLSIL.

In nucleotides, the CDR3 is TGTGCCTCGAACACAGGGTCAAGTCAGCCCCAGCATTTT. Residues: CASNTGSSQPQHF. V usage is TRBV30 and J usage is TRBJ1-5, with D possibly TRBD1 on 6 matching bases. Germline V gives CDR1 GTSNPN, CDR2 SVGIG (reference sequence). The CDR3 has 13 residues. Trimming stripped 7 bases from V and 6 bases from J, with 16 bases between.

The chain links TRBV10-3 to TRBJ2-1; 7 positions match TRBD2. The junction had 7 bases not matched to a gene; V was cut back by 7 bases and J by 4 bases. The CDR3 loop spans 14 amino acids. Germline V CDR1 and CDR2: ENHRY, SYGVKD. In DNA form, the CDR3 reads TGTGCCATCAATCCCGGGACTACGTACAATGAGCAGTTCTTC. It encodes CAINPGTTYNEQFF.

In DNA, the CDR3 is TGTGCCAGCAGTTTGGGGCAGGGAAACAATCAGCCCCAGCATTTT. Amino acids: CASSLGQGNNQPQHF. V and J are TRBV27 and TRBJ1-5, with D perhaps TRBD1 (5 bases). This CDR3 spans 15 amino acids. V was clipped by 3 bases and J by 3 bases, with 12 bases between them. The germline V gene encodes CDR1 MNHEY and CDR2 SMNVEV (reference sequence).

V gene TRBV7-9 combines with J gene TRBJ1-4; no firm D call. This CDR3 is 14 amino acids long. Germline V CDR1 and CDR2: SEHNR, FQNEAQ (reference sequence). Trimming pared 1 base from V and 3 bases from J, leaving 6 bases between. The CDR3 is CASSLGGSNEKLFF. The CDR3 coding sequence is TGTGCCAGCAGCTTAGGAGGGTCTAATGAAAAACTGTTTTTT.

V gene TRBV15 combines with J gene TRBJ1-4; 7 nucleotides line up with TRBD1. The length of the CDR3 is 13 residues. Germline V lookup: CDR1 LNHNV, CDR2 YYDKDF (reference sequence). V lost 0 bases, J lost 8 bases, and 0 bases stayed unmatched. CDR3 sequence: CATSREDREKLFF. The CDR3 bases are TGTGCCACCAGCAGAGAGGACAGGGAAAAACTGTTTTTT.

The chain combines TRBV28 with TRBJ2-1; 11 positions agree with TRBD1. The CDR3 consists of 18 residues. V lost 7 bases to trimming and J lost 5 bases; unmatched junction nucleotides: 16. Germline-derived CDR1 and CDR2 are MDHEN and SYDVKM. In nucleotides, the CDR3 is TGTGCCAGCATACCCGGGACAGGGGGGCTTACCAGAAACAATGAGCAGTTCTTC. This gives the protein CASIPGTGGLTRNNEQFF.